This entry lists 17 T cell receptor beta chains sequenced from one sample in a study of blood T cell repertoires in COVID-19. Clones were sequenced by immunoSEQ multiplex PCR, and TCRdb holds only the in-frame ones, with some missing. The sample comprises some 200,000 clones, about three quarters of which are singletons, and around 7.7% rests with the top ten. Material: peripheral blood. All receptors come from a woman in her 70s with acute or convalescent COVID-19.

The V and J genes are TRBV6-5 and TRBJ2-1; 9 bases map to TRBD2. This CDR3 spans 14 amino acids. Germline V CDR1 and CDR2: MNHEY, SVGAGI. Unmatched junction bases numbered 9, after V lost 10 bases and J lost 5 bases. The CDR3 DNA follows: TGTGCCACCCTTGCGGGGGGGCGGCACAATGAGCAGTTCTTC. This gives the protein CATLAGGRHNEQFF.

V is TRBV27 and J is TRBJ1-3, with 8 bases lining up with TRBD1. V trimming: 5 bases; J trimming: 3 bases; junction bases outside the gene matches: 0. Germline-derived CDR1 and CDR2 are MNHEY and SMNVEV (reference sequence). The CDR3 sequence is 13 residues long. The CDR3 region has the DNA TGTGCCAGCAGTGGGACAGGTGGAAACACCATATATTTT. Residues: CASSGTGGNTIYF.

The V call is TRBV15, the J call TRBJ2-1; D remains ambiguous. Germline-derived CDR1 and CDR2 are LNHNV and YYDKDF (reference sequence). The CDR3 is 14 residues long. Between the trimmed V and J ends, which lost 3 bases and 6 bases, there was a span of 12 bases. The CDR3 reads CATSRQDVGNEQFF. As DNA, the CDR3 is TGTGCCACCAGCAGGCAGGATGTCGGCAATGAGCAGTTCTTC.

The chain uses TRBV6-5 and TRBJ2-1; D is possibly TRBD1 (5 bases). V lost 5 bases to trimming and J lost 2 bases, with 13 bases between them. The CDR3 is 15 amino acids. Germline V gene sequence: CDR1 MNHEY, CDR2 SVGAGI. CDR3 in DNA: TGTGCCAGCAGTCCAGACAGTCCGACCTACAATGAGCAGTTCTTC. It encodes CASSPDSPTYNEQFF.

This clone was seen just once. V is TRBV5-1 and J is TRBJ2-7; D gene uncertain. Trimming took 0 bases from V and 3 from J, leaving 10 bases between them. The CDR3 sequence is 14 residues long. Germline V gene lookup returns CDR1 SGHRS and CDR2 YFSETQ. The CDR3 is CASSLDSRSYEQYF. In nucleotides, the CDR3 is TGCGCCAGCAGCTTGGATTCACGGAGCTACGAGCAGTACTTC.

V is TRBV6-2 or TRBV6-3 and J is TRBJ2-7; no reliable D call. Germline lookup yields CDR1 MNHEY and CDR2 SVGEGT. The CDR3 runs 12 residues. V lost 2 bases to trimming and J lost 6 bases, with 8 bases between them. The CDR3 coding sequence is TGTGCCAGCAGTTACCTTGGCGGCGAGCAGTACTTC. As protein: CASSYLGGEQYF.

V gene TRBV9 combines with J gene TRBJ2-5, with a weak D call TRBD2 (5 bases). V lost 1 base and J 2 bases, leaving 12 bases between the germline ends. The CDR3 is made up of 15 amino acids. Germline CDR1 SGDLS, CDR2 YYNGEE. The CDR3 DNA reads TGTGCCAGCAGCGTATCCCCGGGAATACAAGAGACCCAGTACTTC. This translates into CASSVSPGIQETQYF.

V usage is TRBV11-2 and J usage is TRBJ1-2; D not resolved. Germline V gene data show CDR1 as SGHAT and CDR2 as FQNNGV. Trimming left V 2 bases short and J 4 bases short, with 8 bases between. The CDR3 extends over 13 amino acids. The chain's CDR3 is CASSLTAVYGYTF. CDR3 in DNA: TGTGCCAGCAGCTTAACAGCCGTCTATGGCTACACCTTC.

The chain's CDR3 is CASSLGGRTRSDTQYF. In DNA, the CDR3 is TGTGCCAGCAGCTTAGGGGGGCGGACACGGTCAGATACGCAGTATTTT. The rearrangement uses TRBV11-3 and TRBJ2-3; TRBD1 might be the D (6 bases). CDR3 length: 16 amino acids. Germline lookup yields CDR1 SGHNT and CDR2 YENEEA. The V and J ends lost 1 base and 4 bases respectively, with 15 bases between them. The variable domain in full, with the rest retrieved from reference TRBV11-3 and TRBJ2-3, is EAGVVQSPRYKIIEKKQPVAFWCNPISGHNTLYWYLQNLGQGPELLIRYENEEAVDDSQLPKDRFSAERLKGVDSTLKIQPAELGDSAVYLCASSLGGRTRSDTQYFGPGTRLTVL.

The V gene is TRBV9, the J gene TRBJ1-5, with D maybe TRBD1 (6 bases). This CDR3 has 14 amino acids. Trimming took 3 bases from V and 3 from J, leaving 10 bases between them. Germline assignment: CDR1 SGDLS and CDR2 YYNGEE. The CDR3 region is CASSAGQLNQPQHF. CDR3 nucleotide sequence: TGTGCCAGCAGCGCAGGACAGCTCAATCAGCCCCAGCATTTT.

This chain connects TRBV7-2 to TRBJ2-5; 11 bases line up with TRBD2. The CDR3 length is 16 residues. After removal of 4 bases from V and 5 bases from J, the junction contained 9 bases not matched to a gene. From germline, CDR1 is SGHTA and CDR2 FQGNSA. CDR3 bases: TGTGCCAGCAGCTCGGGACTAGCGGTACCTCCGGAGACCCAGTACTTC. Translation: CASSSGLAVPPETQYF.

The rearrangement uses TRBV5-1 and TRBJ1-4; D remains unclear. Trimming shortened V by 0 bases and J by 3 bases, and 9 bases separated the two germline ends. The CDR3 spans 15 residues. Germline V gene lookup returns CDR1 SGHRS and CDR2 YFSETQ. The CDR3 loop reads CASSLDNRANEKLFF. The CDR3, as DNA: TGCGCCAGCAGCTTGGATAACAGAGCTAATGAAAAACTGTTTTTT.

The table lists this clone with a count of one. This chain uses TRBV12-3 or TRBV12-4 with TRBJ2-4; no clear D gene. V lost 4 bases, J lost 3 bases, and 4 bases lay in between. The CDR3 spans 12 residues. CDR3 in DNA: TGTGCCAGCAGTTACGGCAAAAACATTCAGTACTTC. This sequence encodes CASSYGKNIQYF.

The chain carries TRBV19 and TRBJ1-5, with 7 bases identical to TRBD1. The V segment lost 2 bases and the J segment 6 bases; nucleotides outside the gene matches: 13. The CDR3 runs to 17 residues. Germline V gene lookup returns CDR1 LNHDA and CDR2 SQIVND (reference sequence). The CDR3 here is CASSIRPSGTAGQPQHF. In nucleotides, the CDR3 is TGTGCCAGTAGTATAAGGCCATCCGGGACAGCAGGTCAGCCCCAGCATTTT.

CDR3 loop: CASSLTGNTEAFF. CDR3 in DNA: TGTGCCAGCAGTTTGACAGGGAACACTGAAGCTTTCTTT. The V gene is TRBV6-4, the J gene TRBJ1-1; TRBD1 is a possible D gene (6 bases). V lost 5 bases, J lost 1 base, and 8 bases lay in between. CDR3 size: 13 residues. Germline V gene sequence: CDR1 MRHNA, CDR2 SNTAGT.

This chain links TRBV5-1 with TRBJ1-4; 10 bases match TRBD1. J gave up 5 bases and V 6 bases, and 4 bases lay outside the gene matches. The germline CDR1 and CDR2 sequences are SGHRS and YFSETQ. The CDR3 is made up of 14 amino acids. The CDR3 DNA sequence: TGCGCCAGCACGTTGGGACAGGGGAATGAAAAACTGTTTTTT. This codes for CASTLGQGNEKLFF. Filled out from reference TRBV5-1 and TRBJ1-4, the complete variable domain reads KAGVTQTPRYLIKTRGQQVTLSCSPISGHRSVSWYQQTPGQGLQFLFEYFSETQRNKGNFPGRFSGRQFSNSRSEMNVSTLELGDSALYLCASTLGQGNEKLFFGSGTQLSVL.

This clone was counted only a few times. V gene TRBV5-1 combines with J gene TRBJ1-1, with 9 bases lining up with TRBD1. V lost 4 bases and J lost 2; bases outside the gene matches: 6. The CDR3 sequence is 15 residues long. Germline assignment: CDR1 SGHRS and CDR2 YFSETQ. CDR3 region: CASSLSGQGNTEAFF. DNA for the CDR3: TGCGCCAGCAGCCTGTCGGGACAGGGCAACACTGAAGCTTTCTTT.